Listed below are T cell receptor beta chains from one sample, sequenced in a study of blood T cell repertoires in COVID-19. Method: immunoSEQ multiplex PCR; TCRdb's copy keeps in-frame clones and lacks some. The data contain 170,000 or so clones, 88% of them singletons. Sequencing was done on a sample of PBMCs or T cells enriched from blood (not recorded which). The receptors derive from a woman in her late teens or twenties who had recovered from COVID-19. The CDR3 runs from the conserved cysteine through the conserved F or W. Fields, in order: clone size, D gene, V gene, J gene, CDR3 protein, CDR3 DNA. D genes are given only for firm matches. Rows may omit the clone size; those that give it use once, few, many or a size class.

abundance: NA
d_gene: TRBD1
v_gene: TRBV11-2
j_gene: TRBJ1-2
CDR3aa: CASSFSTGGAGGYTF
CDR3nt: TGTGCCAGCAGCTTTAGTACAGGGGGCGCAGGTGGCTACACCTTC

abundance: NA
d_gene: TRBD2
v_gene: TRBV29-1
j_gene: TRBJ2-2
CDR3aa: CSALAGTYANTGELFF
CDR3nt: TGCAGCGCACTAGCGGGGACCTACGCGAACACCGGGGAGCTGTTTTTT

abundance: NA
d_gene: NA
v_gene: TRBV6-4
j_gene: TRBJ2-2
CDR3aa: CASSVEGSNTGELFF
CDR3nt: TGTGCCAGCAGTGTAGAGGGATCGAACACCGGGGAGCTGTTTTTT

abundance: NA
d_gene: NA
v_gene: TRBV11-2
j_gene: TRBJ1-2
CDR3aa: CASSSGGQHNYGYTF
CDR3nt: TGTGCCAGCAGCTCCGGTGGGCAGCACAACTATGGCTACACCTTC

abundance: NA
d_gene: NA
v_gene: TRBV5-1
j_gene: TRBJ2-3
CDR3aa: CASSLEGQFGETDTQYF
CDR3nt: TGCGCCAGCAGCCTAGAAGGACAGTTCGGTGAAACAGATACGCAGTATTTT

abundance: NA
d_gene: TRBD2
v_gene: TRBV7-2
j_gene: TRBJ2-7
CDR3aa: CASSWGLAGVIEQYF
CDR3nt: TGTGCCAGCAGCTGGGGACTAGCGGGGGTGATCGAGCAGTACTTC

abundance: NA
d_gene: TRBD2
v_gene: TRBV11-2
j_gene: TRBJ2-1
CDR3aa: CASSLGYSTSGFF
CDR3nt: TGTGCCAGCAGCTTAGGTTATAGTACTAGCGGGTTCTTC

abundance: few
d_gene: NA
v_gene: TRBV18
j_gene: TRBJ1-2
CDR3aa: CASSQRESYGYTF
CDR3nt: TGTGCCAGCTCACAAAGAGAGAGCTATGGCTACACCTTC

abundance: NA
d_gene: NA
v_gene: TRBV3-1/TRBV3-2
j_gene: TRBJ2-3
CDR3aa: CASSQVWGGRTDTQYF
CDR3nt: TGTGCCAGCAGCCAAGTATGGGGGGGCCGCACAGATACGCAGTATTTT

abundance: NA
d_gene: NA
v_gene: TRBV28
j_gene: TRBJ2-7
CDR3aa: CASSLSRTEQYF
CDR3nt: TGTGCCAGCAGTCTCTCCCGGACAGAGCAGTACTTC

abundance: NA
d_gene: NA
v_gene: TRBV5-1
j_gene: TRBJ1-1
CDR3aa: CASSPSQEKNTEAFF
CDR3nt: TGCGCCAGCAGCCCCTCGCAGGAAAAGAACACTGAAGCTTTCTTT

abundance: NA
d_gene: NA
v_gene: TRBV2
j_gene: TRBJ1-1
CDR3aa: CASSQQDRPSRF
CDR3nt: TGTGCCAGCAGTCAACAGGACCGGCCCAGCCGCTTT

abundance: NA
d_gene: TRBD1
v_gene: TRBV7-9
j_gene: TRBJ1-4
CDR3aa: CASSSGQTNEKLFF
CDR3nt: TGTGCCAGCAGCTCGGGACAGACTAATGAAAAACTGTTTTTT

abundance: NA
d_gene: NA
v_gene: TRBV6-2/TRBV6-3
j_gene: TRBJ2-1
CDR3aa: CASSWEGGFTYNEQFF
CDR3nt: TGTGCCAGCAGTTGGGAGGGGGGGTTTACTTACAATGAGCAGTTCTTC

abundance: few
d_gene: NA
v_gene: TRBV6-6
j_gene: TRBJ1-2
CDR3aa: CASSMTPEDGYTF
CDR3nt: TGTGCCAGCAGTATGACTCCGGAGGATGGCTACACCTTC

abundance: NA
d_gene: NA
v_gene: TRBV7-3
j_gene: TRBJ2-2
CDR3aa: CASSPRFGELFF
CDR3nt: TGTGCCAGCAGCCCGCGGTTCGGGGAGCTGTTTTTT

abundance: once
d_gene: TRBD1
v_gene: TRBV7-7
j_gene: TRBJ1-1
CDR3aa: CASSHGTDTEAFF
CDR3nt: TGTGCTAGCAGCCACGGGACAGACACTGAAGCTTTCTTT

abundance: NA
d_gene: NA
v_gene: TRBV4-1
j_gene: TRBJ2-7
CDR3aa: CASSPQSREYEQYF
CDR3nt: TGCGCCAGCAGCCCTCAGTCCAGGGAATACGAGCAGTACTTC

abundance: NA
d_gene: TRBD2
v_gene: TRBV7-3
j_gene: TRBJ2-4
CDR3aa: CASSLSLPGTSGRTGNIQYF
CDR3nt: TGTGCCAGCAGCTTAAGTCTCCCCGGGACTAGCGGGAGAACGGGAAACATTCAGTACTTC

abundance: NA
d_gene: TRBD1
v_gene: TRBV5-4
j_gene: TRBJ2-7
CDR3aa: CASSNAGGADEQYF
CDR3nt: TGTGCCAGCAGCAATGCAGGGGGCGCGGACGAGCAGTACTTC

abundance: NA
d_gene: TRBD1
v_gene: TRBV7-9
j_gene: TRBJ2-7
CDR3aa: CASRPGTGISYEQYF
CDR3nt: TGTGCCAGCAGGCCCGGGACAGGGATCTCCTACGAGCAGTACTTC

abundance: once
d_gene: NA
v_gene: TRBV19
j_gene: TRBJ2-1
CDR3aa: CASSIASSYNEQFF
CDR3nt: TGTGCCAGTAGTATCGCTAGCTCCTACAATGAGCAGTTCTTC

abundance: NA
d_gene: NA
v_gene: TRBV30
j_gene: TRBJ2-1
CDR3aa: CAWSVLAFNEQFF
CDR3nt: TGTGCCTGGAGTGTATTGGCCTTTAATGAGCAGTTCTTC

abundance: NA
d_gene: NA
v_gene: TRBV4-1
j_gene: TRBJ1-1
CDR3aa: CASSQDPVFRAEAFF
CDR3nt: TGCGCCAGCAGCCAAGATCCTGTCTTTCGCGCTGAAGCTTTCTTT

abundance: NA
d_gene: NA
v_gene: TRBV3-1/TRBV3-2
j_gene: TRBJ1-2
CDR3aa: CASKLTGDNYGYTF
CDR3nt: TGTGCCAGCAAATTAACAGGAGATAACTATGGCTACACCTTC

abundance: NA
d_gene: TRBD1
v_gene: TRBV2
j_gene: TRBJ1-5
CDR3aa: CASSGGTVYQPQHF
CDR3nt: TGTGCCAGCAGTGGGGGGACAGTTTATCAGCCCCAGCATTTT

abundance: once
d_gene: NA
v_gene: TRBV7-8
j_gene: TRBJ1-3
CDR3aa: CASSLALASGNTIYF
CDR3nt: TGTGCCAGCAGCTTAGCTCTGGCCTCTGGAAACACCATATATTTT

abundance: NA
d_gene: TRBD1
v_gene: TRBV18
j_gene: TRBJ2-7
CDR3aa: CASSPSRGGKDEQYF
CDR3nt: TGTGCCAGCTCACCCAGTCGAGGGGGCAAGGACGAGCAGTACTTC

abundance: once
d_gene: NA
v_gene: TRBV5-1
j_gene: TRBJ2-7
CDR3aa: CASSLARGLPYEQYF
CDR3nt: TGCGCCAGCAGCTTAGCTAGGGGTCTTCCCTACGAGCAGTACTTC

abundance: NA
d_gene: NA
v_gene: TRBV28
j_gene: TRBJ2-7
CDR3aa: CASSLLGQGIYEQYF
CDR3nt: TGTGCCAGCAGTTTATTAGGGCAGGGGATCTACGAGCAGTACTTC

abundance: NA
d_gene: TRBD1
v_gene: TRBV25-1
j_gene: TRBJ1-2
CDR3aa: CASSDPGRQGEVGYTF
CDR3nt: TGTGCCAGCAGTGACCCTGGAAGACAGGGTGAGGTTGGCTACACCTTC

abundance: NA
d_gene: NA
v_gene: TRBV6-5
j_gene: TRBJ1-3
CDR3aa: CASSKAPGERNTIYF
CDR3nt: TGTGCCAGCAGTAAGGCTCCAGGGGAAAGGAACACCATATATTTT

abundance: NA
d_gene: TRBD1
v_gene: TRBV29-1
j_gene: TRBJ1-2
CDR3aa: CSVGQGTSGYTF
CDR3nt: TGCAGCGTCGGACAGGGGACGAGCGGCTACACCTTC

abundance: NA
d_gene: TRBD1
v_gene: TRBV29-1
j_gene: TRBJ1-5
CDR3aa: CSAQGTGGQPQHF
CDR3nt: TGCAGCGCCCAAGGGACAGGGGGCCAGCCCCAGCATTTT

abundance: NA
d_gene: TRBD2
v_gene: TRBV9
j_gene: TRBJ2-1
CDR3aa: CASSFSGGSSYNEQFF
CDR3nt: TGTGCCAGCAGCTTTTCGGGGGGTAGCTCCTACAATGAGCAGTTCTTC

abundance: NA
d_gene: TRBD1
v_gene: TRBV5-1
j_gene: TRBJ2-7
CDR3aa: CASSLGQGSYEQYF
CDR3nt: TGCGCCAGCAGCTTGGGACAGGGGTCCTACGAGCAGTACTTC

abundance: NA
d_gene: NA
v_gene: TRBV5-1
j_gene: TRBJ1-2
CDR3aa: CASSLVQAYGYTF
CDR3nt: TGCGCCAGCAGCTTAGTACAGGCCTATGGCTACACCTTC

abundance: NA
d_gene: TRBD1
v_gene: TRBV2
j_gene: TRBJ2-7
CDR3aa: CASSGPDRGVEQYF
CDR3nt: TGTGCCAGCAGTGGCCCGGACAGGGGTGTCGAGCAGTACTTC

abundance: few
d_gene: NA
v_gene: TRBV30
j_gene: TRBJ1-2
CDR3aa: CAWGEGAANYGYTF
CDR3nt: TGTGCCTGGGGAGAAGGGGCTGCTAACTATGGCTACACCTTC

abundance: NA
d_gene: TRBD2
v_gene: TRBV2
j_gene: TRBJ2-7
CDR3aa: CASKREGSYEQYF
CDR3nt: TGTGCCAGCAAGCGGGAGGGAAGCTACGAGCAGTACTTC

abundance: NA
d_gene: TRBD1
v_gene: TRBV27
j_gene: TRBJ1-2
CDR3aa: CASSFLSRDRDLYGYTF
CDR3nt: TGTGCCAGCAGTTTTCTCTCCCGGGACAGGGACCTCTATGGCTACACCTTC

abundance: NA
d_gene: TRBD1
v_gene: TRBV2
j_gene: TRBJ1-1
CDR3aa: CASKDRGPNTEAFF
CDR3nt: TGTGCCAGCAAAGACAGGGGGCCGAACACTGAAGCTTTCTTT

abundance: NA
d_gene: TRBD1
v_gene: TRBV5-1
j_gene: TRBJ1-3
CDR3aa: CASSQNPLGTALNTIYF
CDR3nt: TGCGCCAGCAGCCAAAATCCCCTGGGGACAGCCTTAAACACCATATATTTT

abundance: NA
d_gene: TRBD1
v_gene: TRBV27
j_gene: TRBJ1-2
CDR3aa: CASSFGQGAYGYTF
CDR3nt: TGTGCCAGCAGTTTTGGGCAGGGGGCCTATGGCTACACCTTC

abundance: NA
d_gene: NA
v_gene: TRBV29-1
j_gene: TRBJ2-1
CDR3aa: CSVEDWAGLFPGEQFF
CDR3nt: TGCAGCGTTGAAGATTGGGCAGGGCTCTTCCCTGGTGAGCAGTTCTTC

abundance: NA
d_gene: TRBD1
v_gene: TRBV3-1/TRBV3-2
j_gene: TRBJ2-1
CDR3aa: CASSGRFRTGNYNEQFF
CDR3nt: TGTGCCAGCAGCGGTCGGTTTCGGACAGGGAATTACAATGAGCAGTTCTTC

abundance: NA
d_gene: TRBD2
v_gene: TRBV4-1
j_gene: TRBJ2-5
CDR3aa: CASSQGRGTSGGGETQYF
CDR3nt: TGCGCCAGCAGCCAAGGTCGAGGGACTAGCGGGGGTGGTGAGACCCAGTACTTC